The clone carrying this T cell receptor beta chain appeared a few times. The sample is drawn from a study of identical twins. TCRdb reprocessed the 5' RACE reads with MiXCR, giving one entry per CDR3 protein. The sample has approximately 210,000 distinct CDR3 sequences, 15% to 20% seen once. The ends were cut back, 3 bases at V and 5 bases at J, with 8 bases in the middle. Germline CDR1 SEHNR, CDR2 FQNEAQ (reference sequence). CDR3 length: 12 residues. Another study also made use of these data, one on T cells expressing NK-cell markers.

The specimen was CD8+ T cells sorted from blood. The sequence was collected from a woman in her late teens or twenties in good health. The chain employs TRBV7-9 and TRBJ2-7; unclear D gene. The CDR3 is CASSFTLDEQYF. The CDR3 DNA sequence: TGTGCCAGCAGCTTTACCCTTGACGAGCAGTACTTC. The full variable domain, rest sourced from reference TRBV7-9 and TRBJ2-7, is DTGVSQNPRHKITKRGQNVTFRCDPISEHNRLYWYRQTLGQGPEFLTYFQNEAQLEKSRLLSDRFSAERPKGSFSTLEIQRTEQGDSAMYLCASSFTLDEQYFGPGTRLTVT.